This TCR beta chain was captured in a study of T cells in localized non-small cell lung cancer. In the case of this clone: The antigen remains unidentified.

Only in-frame clones appear in the TCRdb table, and some are missing; sequencing was by immunoSEQ multiplex PCR. The data hold approximately 72,000 clones, with just under 85% observed a single time. Overall study results and limits: It was uninvolved adjacent lung that showed the highest T cell clonality, exceeding tumor. Of the top 100 tumor clones, median around 60 were in adjacent lung, some 29 among its top 100.

CDR3 length: 13 residues. Germline V gives CDR1 SGHTA, CDR2 FQGNSA. With 4 bases removed from V and 3 bases from J, the gap between germline ends came to 10 bases. The rearrangement uses TRBV7-2 and TRBJ2-7; D gene uncertain. The TCR originated in a female donor older than 55 with stage I lung adenocarcinoma. Sequenced here: peripheral blood, sampled before any cancer treatment. Written as DNA, the CDR3 is TGTGCCAGCAGCTCAACCATCAACTACGAGCAGTACTTC. It codes for CASSSTINYEQYF.